Listed below are T cell receptor beta chains from one sample, sequenced in a study of T cells in Graves' hyperthyroidism and ophthalmopathy. TCRdb ran MiXCR on the multiplex PCR reads and lists one entry per CDR3 protein. The sample carries fewer than 550,000 distinct CDR3 sequences, roughly 25% recorded once. Sequencing was carried out using blood. The receptors shown here come from a woman aged 25 to 45 with Graves' ophthalmopathy. CDR3s include the opening cysteine and the closing phenylalanine or tryptophan. The order of the fields is CDR3 protein, V gene, J gene.

CSASQGQAAQDTEAFF	TRBV20-1	TRBJ1-1
CASGTGGNQPQHF	TRBV6-8	TRBJ1-5
CSARRTGGEPQHF	TRBV20-1	TRBJ1-5
CASSFQGLAYEQYF	TRBV28	TRBJ2-7
CASSKSGASNQPQHF	TRBV6-1	TRBJ1-5
CASRPGGAGSQPQHF	TRBV28	TRBJ1-5
CASRRDRDTGELFF	TRBV2	TRBJ2-2
CASSQLPDNTGELFF	TRBV4-1	TRBJ2-2
CASSVSLGDTEAFF	TRBV9	TRBJ1-1
CASSFQVVGWPYEQYF	TRBV7-8	TRBJ2-7
CASSSTGTGVYNEQYF	TRBV11-1	TRBJ2-7
CASREQGGGGTQYF	TRBV6-1	TRBJ2-5
CASGTGGGYEQYF	TRBV5-1	TRBJ2-7
CASTARGVGAFF	TRBV6-1	TRBJ1-1
CASSVIGGSETQYF	TRBV7-7	TRBJ2-5
CASRWDSVPEEQYF	TRBV28	TRBJ2-7
CASSAYPRAGDYTEAFF	TRBV9	TRBJ1-1
CASTLGQGASYEQYF	TRBV12-3/TRBV12-4	TRBJ2-7
CASSQVVSGANVLTF	TRBV4-3	TRBJ2-6
CASSLGGLGTDTQYF	TRBV7-3	TRBJ2-3
CASSLSQGTWNTEAFF	TRBV27	TRBJ1-1
CAWGETGGSGELFF	TRBV30	TRBJ2-2